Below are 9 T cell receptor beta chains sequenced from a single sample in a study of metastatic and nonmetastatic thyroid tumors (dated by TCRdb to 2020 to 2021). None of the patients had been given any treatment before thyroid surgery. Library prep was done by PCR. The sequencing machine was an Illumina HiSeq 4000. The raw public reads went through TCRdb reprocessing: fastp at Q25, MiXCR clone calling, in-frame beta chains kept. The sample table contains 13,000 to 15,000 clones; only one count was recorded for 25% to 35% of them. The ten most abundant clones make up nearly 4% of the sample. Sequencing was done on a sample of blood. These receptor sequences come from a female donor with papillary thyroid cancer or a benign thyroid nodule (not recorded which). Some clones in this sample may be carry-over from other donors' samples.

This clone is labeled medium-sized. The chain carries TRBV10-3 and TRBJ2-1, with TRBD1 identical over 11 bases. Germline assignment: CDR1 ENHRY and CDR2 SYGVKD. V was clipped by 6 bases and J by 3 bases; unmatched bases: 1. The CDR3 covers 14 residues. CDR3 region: CAIRGTGGYNEQFF. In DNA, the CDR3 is TGTGCCATCAGAGGGACAGGGGGCTACAATGAGCAGTTCTTC.

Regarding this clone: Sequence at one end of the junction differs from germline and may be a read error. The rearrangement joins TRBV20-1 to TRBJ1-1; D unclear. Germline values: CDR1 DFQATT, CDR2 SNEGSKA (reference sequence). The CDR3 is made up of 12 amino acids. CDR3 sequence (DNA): TGCAGTGCTTCACCGGGGAACTCTGAAGCGTTCTTT. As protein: CSASPGNSEAFF.

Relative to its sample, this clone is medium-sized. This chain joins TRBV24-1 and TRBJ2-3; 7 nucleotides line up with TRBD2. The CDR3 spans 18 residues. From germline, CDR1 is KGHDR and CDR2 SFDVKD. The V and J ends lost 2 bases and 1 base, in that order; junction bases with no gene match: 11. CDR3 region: CATSDSQSSGHGTDTQYF. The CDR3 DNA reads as TGTGCCACCAGTGATTCCCAAAGTAGCGGGCATGGCACAGATACGCAGTATTTT.

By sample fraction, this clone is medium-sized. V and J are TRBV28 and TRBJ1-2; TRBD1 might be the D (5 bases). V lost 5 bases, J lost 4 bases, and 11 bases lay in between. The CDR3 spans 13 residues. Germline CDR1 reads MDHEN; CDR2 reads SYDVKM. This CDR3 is CASSKGGGYGYTF. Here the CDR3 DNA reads TGTGCCAGCAGTAAGGGTGGGGGCTATGGCTACACCTTC.

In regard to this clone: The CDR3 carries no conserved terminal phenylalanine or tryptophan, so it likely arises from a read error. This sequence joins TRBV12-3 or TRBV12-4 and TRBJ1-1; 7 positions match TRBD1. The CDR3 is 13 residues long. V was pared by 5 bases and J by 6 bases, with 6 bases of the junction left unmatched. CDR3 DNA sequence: TGTGCCAGCAGTGAACTTCAGGGGGCTGAAGCTTTCTCT. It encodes CASSELQGAEAFS.

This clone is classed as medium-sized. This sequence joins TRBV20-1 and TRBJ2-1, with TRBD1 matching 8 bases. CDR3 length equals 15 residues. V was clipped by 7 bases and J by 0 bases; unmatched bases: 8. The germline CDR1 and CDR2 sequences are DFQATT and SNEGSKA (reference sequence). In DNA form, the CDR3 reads TGCAGTGTCGGACAGGGAGAGAGCTCCTACAATGAGCAGTTCTTC. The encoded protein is CSVGQGESSYNEQFF.

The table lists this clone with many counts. The CDR3 bases are TGTGCCAGCAGCTTAGCAGGGAACCAAGAGACCCAGTACTTC. It encodes CASSLAGNQETQYF. The V call is TRBV7-9, the J call TRBJ2-5; the D is unclear. V was clipped by 0 bases and J by 0 bases, with 5 bases between them. Germline-derived CDR1 and CDR2 are SEHNR and FQNEAQ (reference sequence). This CDR3 region has 14 residues. The full variable domain, in which reference TRBV7-9 and TRBJ2-5 provide the parts outside the CDR3, is DTGVSQNPRHKITKRGQNVTFRCDPISEHNRLYWYRQTLGQGPEFLTYFQNEAQLEKSRLLSDRFSAERPKGSFSTLEIQRTEQGDSAMYLCASSLAGNQETQYFGPGTRLLVL.

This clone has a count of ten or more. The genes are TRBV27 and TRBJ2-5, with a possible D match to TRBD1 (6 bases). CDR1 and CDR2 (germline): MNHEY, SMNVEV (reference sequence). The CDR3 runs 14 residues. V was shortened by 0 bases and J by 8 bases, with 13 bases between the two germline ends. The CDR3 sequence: CASSLSRTAKTQYF. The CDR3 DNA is TGTGCCAGCAGTTTATCCCGGACAGCCAAAACCCAGTACTTC.

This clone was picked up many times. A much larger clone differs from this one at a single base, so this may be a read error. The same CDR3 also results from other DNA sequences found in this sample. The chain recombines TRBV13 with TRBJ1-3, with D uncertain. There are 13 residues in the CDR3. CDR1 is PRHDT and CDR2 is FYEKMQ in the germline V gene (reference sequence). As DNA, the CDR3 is TGCGCCAGCAGCCAGTTCTCTGGAAACACCATATATTTT. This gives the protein CASSQFSGNTIYF.